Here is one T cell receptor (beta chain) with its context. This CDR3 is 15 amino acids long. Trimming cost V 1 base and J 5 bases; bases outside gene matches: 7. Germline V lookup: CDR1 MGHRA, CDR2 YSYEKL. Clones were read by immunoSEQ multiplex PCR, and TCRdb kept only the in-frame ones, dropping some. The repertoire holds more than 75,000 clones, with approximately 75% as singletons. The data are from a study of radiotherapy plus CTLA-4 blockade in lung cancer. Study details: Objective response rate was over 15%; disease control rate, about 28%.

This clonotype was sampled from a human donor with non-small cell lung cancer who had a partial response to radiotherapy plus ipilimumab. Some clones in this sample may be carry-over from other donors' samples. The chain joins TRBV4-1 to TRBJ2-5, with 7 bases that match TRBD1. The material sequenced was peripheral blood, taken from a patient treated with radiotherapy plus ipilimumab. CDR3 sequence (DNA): TGCGCCAGCAGCCAAGGAGACAGGGTCACGGAGACCCAGTACTTC. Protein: CASSQGDRVTETQYF.